This entry lists 16 T cell receptor beta chains sequenced from one sample in a study of CD8 T cells in Susac syndrome. RNA was extracted with the RNeasy kit, and a quantity of about 0.45 to 1 ug was reverse transcribed using random hexamers. TCRdb recomputed calls from the immunoSEQ multiplex PCR reads with MiXCR, one row per CDR3 protein. The sample has fewer than 350,000 distinct CDR3 sequences, 70% to 90% seen once; the top ten hold about 0.17%. Sequenced sample: CD8+ T cells from PBMCs. The receptor set was obtained from a human donor with multiple sclerosis.

The chain links TRBV10-3 to TRBJ1-5, with TRBD1 as a possible D gene (5 bases). The CDR3 is 14 residues long. V shed 2 bases and J shed 2 bases, with 7 bases lying between them. Germline lookup yields CDR1 ENHRY and CDR2 SYGVKD. CDR3 residues: CAISEGGGNQPQHF. As DNA, the CDR3 is TGTGCCATCAGTGAGGGGGGGGGCAATCAGCCCCAGCATTTT.

This rearrangement joins TRBV30 to TRBJ2-1, with 11 bases fitting TRBD2. The ends lost 1 base at V and 8 bases at J; junction bases unmatched: 10. CDR1 is GTSNPN, CDR2 SVGIG, per germline (reference sequence). This CDR3 has 16 residues. CDR3: CAWSELGLAVNDEQFF. CDR3 coding DNA: TGTGCCTGGAGTGAGCTGGGACTAGCGGTAAACGATGAGCAGTTCTTC.

The CDR3 loop is CASNLDRVYNEQFF. The CDR3 region has the DNA TGTGCCAGCAATTTGGACAGGGTATACAATGAGCAGTTCTTC. This chain joins TRBV6-2 or TRBV6-3 and TRBJ2-1; 8 bases agree with TRBD1. Germline V gene sequence: CDR1 MNHEY, CDR2 SVGEGT. The CDR3 has 14 amino acids. Trimming took 7 bases from V and 4 from J; bases not matched to a gene: 6.

The V call is TRBV7-2, the J call TRBJ2-7; the match to TRBD1 covers 7 bases. Germline trimming cut 4 bases from V and 3 bases from J; bases unmatched to any gene: 6. Per the germline V gene, CDR1 is SGHTA and CDR2 is FQGNSA. The CDR3 runs to 14 residues. The CDR3, as DNA: TGTGCCAGCAGCTCGGCGACAGGGTTCTACGAGCAGTACTTC. It yields the protein CASSSATGFYEQYF.

V gene TRBV30 combines with J gene TRBJ1-6, with TRBD1 identical over 7 bases. The CDR3 is 15 residues long. The V and J ends lost 4 bases and 2 bases, in that order; junction bases with no gene match: 5. CDR1 and CDR2 (germline): GTSNPN, SVGIG (reference sequence). CDR3 nucleotide sequence: TGTGCCTGGACAGACAGGGAGACCTATAATTCACCCCTCCACTTT. Translating it yields CAWTDRETYNSPLHF.

The chain joins TRBV6-2 or TRBV6-3 to TRBJ2-1, with D unclear. The CDR3 spans 14 residues. The V gene lost 2 bases and the J gene lost 6 bases, with 11 bases spanning the gap. Germline CDR1 reads MNHEY; CDR2 reads SVGEGT. CDR3 DNA: TGTGCCAGCAGTTACGGCGGTCCGGGCAATGAGCAGTTCTTC. Translated, it gives CASSYGGPGNEQFF.

The chain employs TRBV18 and TRBJ2-7; D gene unclear. The V end was cut by 0 bases, the J end by 9 bases, with 6 bases between. Germline lookup yields CDR1 KGHSH and CDR2 LQKENI. The CDR3 has 11 residues. In nucleotides, the CDR3 is TGTGCCAGCTCACCACCGGGGTTGCAGTACTTC. Its translation is CASSPPGLQYF.

This chain links TRBV7-9 with TRBJ2-1; 7 nucleotides agree with TRBD1. The CDR3 has 13 amino acids. Losses at the gene ends were 5 bases for V and 9 bases for J; bases not matched to a gene: 7. Germline V gene sequence: CDR1 SEHNR, CDR2 FQNEAQ (reference sequence). In DNA, the CDR3 is TGTGCCAGCAGCCCACCGACAGGGTTTGAGCAGTTCTTC. It specifies CASSPPTGFEQFF.

The chain links TRBV19 to TRBJ1-1; possible D gene TRBD1, 6 bases. The CDR3 runs 20 residues. Trimming took off 4 bases at V and 3 bases at J, with 30 bases between the two ends. CDR1 is LNHDA, CDR2 SQIVND, per germline (reference sequence). The CDR3 region has the DNA TGTGCCAGTAGTACCAATCTCATCCTGGGACACCGGGGTGAGGACACTGAAGCTTTCTTT. Its translation is CASSTNLILGHRGEDTEAFF. The full variable domain, in which reference TRBV19 and TRBJ1-1 provide the parts outside the CDR3, is DGGITQSPKYLFRKEGQNVTLSCEQNLNHDAMYWYRQDPGQGLRLIYYSQIVNDFQKGDIAEGYSVSREKKESFPLTVTSAQKNPTAFYLCASSTNLILGHRGEDTEAFFGQGTRLTVV.

CDR3 loop: CASSGLGAAKNIQYF. As DNA, the CDR3 is TGTGCCAGCAGTGGTCTGGGGGCGGCCAAAAACATTCAGTACTTC. J is TRBJ2-4 and V is TRBV2; D is possibly TRBD1 (6 bases). This CDR3 is built from 15 residues. V lost 4 bases, J lost 1 base, and 11 bases lay in between. Germline CDR1 SNHLY, CDR2 FYNNEI. Full variable domain (missing parts from reference TRBV2 and TRBJ2-4): EPEVTQTPSHQVTQMGQEVILRCVPISNHLYFYWYRQILGQKVEFLVSFYNNEISEKSEIFDDQFSVERPDGSNFTLKIRSTKLEDSAMYFCASSGLGAAKNIQYFGAGTRLSVL.

This rearrangement joins TRBV12-3 or TRBV12-4 to TRBJ2-3; D may correspond to TRBD1 or TRBD2 (5 bases each). CDR3 size: 13 residues. Trimming pared 5 bases from V and 6 bases from J, leaving 12 bases between. The CDR3 sequence is CASSRGTADTQYF. The CDR3, as DNA: TGTGCCAGCAGTAGAGGGACCGCGGATACGCAGTATTTT.

The genes are TRBV30 and TRBJ1-1; D is possibly TRBD1 (6 bases). Germline CDR1 reads GTSNPN; CDR2 reads SVGIG (reference sequence). The CDR3 has 13 residues. V lost 3 bases to trimming and J lost 11 bases, with 19 bases between them. CDR3 region: CAWRVPPTGRAFF. In nucleotides, the CDR3 is TGTGCCTGGAGGGTCCCCCCGACAGGCAGGGCTTTCTTT.

The rearrangement links TRBV28 to TRBJ2-3, with a possible D match to TRBD1 (5 bases). The CDR3 has 13 amino acids. The V and J ends lost 3 bases and 5 bases respectively, with 9 bases between them. CDR1 is MDHEN, CDR2 SYDVKM, per germline. CDR3 in amino acids: CASSFSQGDTQYF. The CDR3 bases are TGTGCCAGCAGTTTCTCCCAGGGAGATACGCAGTATTTT.

CDR3 residues: CASSRPGLSYEQYF. The CDR3 region has the DNA TGCGCCAGCAGCCGTCCGGGCCTCTCCTACGAGCAGTACTTC. The rearrangement joins TRBV4-1 to TRBJ2-7; no clear D. CDR3 length: 14 residues. CDR1 and CDR2 from the germline V gene are MGHRA and YSYEKL. Trimming removed 4 bases from V and 0 bases from J, with 10 bases in between.

J is TRBJ2-7 and V is TRBV19, with D uncertain. The germline gives CDR1 LNHDA, CDR2 SQIVND (reference sequence). The CDR3 sequence is 12 residues long. The V end was cut by 3 bases, the J end by 3 bases, with 6 bases between. CDR3 protein: CASSIGSYEQYF. CDR3 sequence (DNA): TGTGCCAGTAGTATCGGCAGCTACGAGCAGTACTTC.

The rearrangement joins TRBV15 to TRBJ2-6; D is undetermined. The length of the CDR3 is 15 residues. Trimming stripped 6 bases from V and 0 bases from J, with 9 bases between. Germline values: CDR1 LNHNV, CDR2 YYDKDF (reference sequence). The DNA of the CDR3 is TGTGCCACCAGTCCCGCCAGCTCTGGGGCCAACGTCCTGACTTTC. Translation gives CATSPASSGANVLTF.